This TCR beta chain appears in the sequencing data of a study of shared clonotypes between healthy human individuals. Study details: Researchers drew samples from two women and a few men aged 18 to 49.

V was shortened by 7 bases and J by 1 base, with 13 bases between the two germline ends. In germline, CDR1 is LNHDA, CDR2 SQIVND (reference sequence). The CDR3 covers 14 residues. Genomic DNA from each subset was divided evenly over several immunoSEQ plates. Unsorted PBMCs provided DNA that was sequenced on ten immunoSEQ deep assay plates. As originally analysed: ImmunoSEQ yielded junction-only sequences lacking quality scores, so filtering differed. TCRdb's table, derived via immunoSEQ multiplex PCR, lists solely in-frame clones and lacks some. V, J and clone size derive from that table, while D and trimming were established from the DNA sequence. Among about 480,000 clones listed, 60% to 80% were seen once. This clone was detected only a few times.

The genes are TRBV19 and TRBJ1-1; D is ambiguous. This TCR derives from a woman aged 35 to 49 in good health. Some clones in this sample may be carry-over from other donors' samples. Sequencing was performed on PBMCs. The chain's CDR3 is CASTKVSKNTEAFF. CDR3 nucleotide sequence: TGTGCCAGTACCAAGGTCAGCAAGAACACTGAAGCTTTCTTT.